The sequence of this T cell receptor (beta chain) was determined in a study of T cell repertoires in cytomegalovirus infection. Study-wide background: An indication of both CMV infection and matching HLA type came from public TCR beta signatures. Study results and caveats: Clonotype analysis showed dominance of the ex vivo response by HLA-C-restricted CMV-specific TCR beta clonotypes.

The V gene lost 5 bases and the J gene lost 3 bases, with 10 bases spanning the gap. CDR1 is SEHNR and CDR2 is FQNEAQ in the germline V gene (reference sequence). The CDR3 runs 13 residues. Concerning this clonotype: The antigen is undetermined.

TCRdb reprocessed the reads with MiXCR, giving one entry per CDR3 protein. The sample shows approximately 110,000 distinct CDR3 sequences, around 30% of them seen only once. The specimen comprised CD8+ T cells from cultured PBMCs, sampled from culture after CMV antigen stimulation. The TCR was taken from a human donor in good health (CMV status not recorded). Some clones in this sample may be carry-over from other donors' samples. The V and J genes are TRBV7-9 and TRBJ1-1, with no clear D. Written as DNA, the CDR3 is TGTGCCAGCAGCCCCCGCGGGGACACTGAAGCTTTCTTT. Amino acid sequence: CASSPRGDTEAFF.